Listed below are T cell receptor beta chains from one sample, sequenced in a study of T cell responses to AZD1222 COVID-19 vaccine. Sequencing used immunoSEQ multiplex PCR; TCRdb keeps in-frame clones, though not all of them. In the table there are fewer than 150,000 clones, around 90% of which are singletons. The sequencing used peripheral blood, collected on day 0 of AZD1222 vaccination. These receptors were taken from an adult in good health. CDR3s include the opening cysteine and the closing phenylalanine or tryptophan. Fields, in order: J gene, clone size, D gene, V gene, CDR3 DNA, CDR3 protein. The D gene is left open where the match is weak. The size of a clone is reported for some rows only, either as once, few or many, or as a class for expanded clones.

J: TRBJ2-5
size: .
D: TRBD2
V: TRBV4-3
DNA: TGCGCCAGCAGCCAAGGGCTAGCGGGGCCGGGGAGGGAGACCCAGTACTTC
CDR3: CASSQGLAGPGRETQYF

J: TRBJ2-3
size: once
D: .
V: TRBV19
DNA: TGTGCCAGTAGTATAGATCGGCGGCCTAGCACAGATACGCAGTATTTT
CDR3: CASSIDRRPSTDTQYF

J: TRBJ1-3
size: .
D: .
V: TRBV27
DNA: TGTGCCAGCAGTTTATCGGCGGCCTCTGGAAACACCATATATTTT
CDR3: CASSLSAASGNTIYF

J: TRBJ1-5
size: .
D: TRBD1
V: TRBV19
DNA: TGTGCCAGTAGCCTAGGGGGCGGCAGCAATCAGCCCCAGCATTTT
CDR3: CASSLGGGSNQPQHF

J: TRBJ1-1
size: .
D: .
V: TRBV19
DNA: TGTGCCAGTAGTATAGGGGCAGTGAACACTGAAGCTTTCTTT
CDR3: CASSIGAVNTEAFF

J: TRBJ1-2
size: .
D: .
V: TRBV24-1
DNA: TGTGCCACCAGTTCTGGGGCCCGGGGGACGCGGGCCCCATCATATGGCTACACCTTC
CDR3: CATSSGARGTRAPSYGYTF

J: TRBJ1-5
size: .
D: TRBD1
V: TRBV19
DNA: TGTGCCAGTACTGGGACAGGGGGAAGGCGCAATCAGCCCCAGCATTTT
CDR3: CASTGTGGRRNQPQHF

J: TRBJ2-7
size: .
D: TRBD2
V: TRBV28
DNA: TGTGCCAGCAGTACTAAGGGAGGGCCCCACTCCTACGAGCAGTACTTC
CDR3: CASSTKGGPHSYEQYF

J: TRBJ2-7
size: .
D: TRBD1
V: TRBV7-3
DNA: TGTGCCAGCAGCCCCCAGACAGGGATTTACGAGCAGTACTTC
CDR3: CASSPQTGIYEQYF

J: TRBJ2-7
size: .
D: TRBD1
V: TRBV9
DNA: TGTGCCAGCAGCACCCAGACAGGGCGGACCGAGCAGTACTTC
CDR3: CASSTQTGRTEQYF

J: TRBJ2-7
size: .
D: TRBD1
V: TRBV2
DNA: TGTGCCAGCAGTGAAATGCCGGGACAGGGGTACGAGCAGTACTTC
CDR3: CASSEMPGQGYEQYF

J: TRBJ2-1
size: few
D: TRBD1
V: TRBV5-1
DNA: TGCGCCAGCAGTCGGACAGGGGGCTGGAATGAGCAGTTCTTC
CDR3: CASSRTGGWNEQFF

J: TRBJ1-2
size: few
D: .
V: TRBV5-6
DNA: TGTGCCAGCAGCTTGGAGGACCAGGACTATGGCTACACCTTC
CDR3: CASSLEDQDYGYTF

J: TRBJ2-7
size: .
D: .
V: TRBV5-8
DNA: TGTGCCAGCAGCTCTACGACCCAGATCTACGAGCAGTACTTC
CDR3: CASSSTTQIYEQYF

J: TRBJ2-1
size: .
D: .
V: TRBV12-3/TRBV12-4
DNA: TGTGCCAGCAGTTTGGAGTACAGTGAGCAGTTCTTC
CDR3: CASSLEYSEQFF

J: TRBJ2-4
size: few
D: .
V: TRBV4-2
DNA: TGTGCCAGCAGCCAAGAGGCGGGGCGGGACATTCAGTACTTC
CDR3: CASSQEAGRDIQYF

J: TRBJ2-5
size: .
D: .
V: TRBV9
DNA: TGTGCCAGCAGCGTAGGCAGCATAGTCCAAGAGACCCAGTACTTC
CDR3: CASSVGSIVQETQYF

J: TRBJ1-1
size: once
D: .
V: TRBV6-2/TRBV6-3
DNA: TGTGCCAGCAGTTACCACAAGGGAGGGGTTCCTTTCTTT
CDR3: CASSYHKGGVPFF

J: TRBJ2-3
size: .
D: .
V: TRBV24-1
DNA: TGTGCCACCAGTGATTTGGGGGCAGGGGGCACAGATACGCAGTATTTT
CDR3: CATSDLGAGGTDTQYF

J: TRBJ2-1
size: .
D: TRBD1
V: TRBV5-1
DNA: TGCGCCAGCAGCGGAATACCGGGACAGGACTACAATGAGCAGTTCTTC
CDR3: CASSGIPGQDYNEQFF

J: TRBJ2-1
size: once
D: TRBD1
V: TRBV29-1
DNA: TGCAGCGGGGCAACCGGGACAGCTTACAATGAGCAGTTCTTC
CDR3: CSGATGTAYNEQFF

J: TRBJ1-1
size: .
D: TRBD1
V: TRBV5-4
DNA: TGTGCCAGCAGCTCGGGACAGGGGAGGACTGAAGCTTTCTTT
CDR3: CASSSGQGRTEAFF

J: TRBJ1-3
size: .
D: .
V: TRBV11-2
DNA: TGTGCCAGCAGCTCGACGGCAGGGAAATCTGGAAACACCATATATTTT
CDR3: CASSSTAGKSGNTIYF

J: TRBJ1-5
size: .
D: .
V: TRBV2
DNA: TGTGCCAGCAGTGAAGACTATAGCAATCAGCCCCAGCATTTT
CDR3: CASSEDYSNQPQHF

J: TRBJ2-7
size: .
D: TRBD1
V: TRBV5-1
DNA: TGCGCCAGCAGCTTGGTAGGGCGGACAGGGTCCCACGAGCAGTACTTC
CDR3: CASSLVGRTGSHEQYF

J: TRBJ2-7
size: .
D: .
V: TRBV28
DNA: TGTGCCAGCAGTGGGTGGCGATCTACCTACGAGCAGTACTTC
CDR3: CASSGWRSTYEQYF